Following are 11 T cell receptor beta chains from one sample sequenced in a study of cytomegalovirus exposure and HLA in healthy donors. With 60 Vbeta and 13 Jbeta primers, the PCR was carried out. Using immunoSEQ multiplex PCR, the repertoire was profiled, and TCRdb retains in-frame clones only, with some absent. The sample table sets out 100,000 to 150,000 clones. The material sequenced was PBMCs. Source of these receptors: a woman aged 40-49 years in good health and CMV-seropositive.

This chain joins TRBV2 and TRBJ2-7; D is uncertain. Trimming shortened V by 4 bases and J by 3 bases, and 7 bases separated the two germline ends. Germline V gene lookup returns CDR1 SNHLY and CDR2 FYNNEI. CDR3 length equals 12 residues. CDR3 sequence reads: CASSVIFYEQYF. CDR3 DNA sequence: TGTGCCAGCAGTGTAATTTTCTACGAGCAGTACTTC.

The rearrangement uses TRBV7-2 and TRBJ2-1; D is perhaps TRBD1 (5 bases). CDR1 is SGHTA and CDR2 is FQGNSA in the germline V gene. V lost 1 base, J lost 7 bases, and 14 bases lay in between. The CDR3 is 15 residues long. The CDR3 sequence is CASSLEGIPLNEQFF. CDR3 nucleotides: TGTGCCAGCAGCTTAGAGGGGATTCCCCTAAATGAGCAGTTCTTC.

The chain joins TRBV4-1 to TRBJ1-4, with D uncertain. V was clipped by 0 bases and J by 3 bases, with 23 bases between them. CDR1 and CDR2 (germline): MGHRA, YSYEKL. This CDR3 comprises 20 residues. CDR3 DNA sequence: TGCGCCAGCAGCCAAGATCCCAGTTCCAAGAGGCCGGTCGCTAATGAAAAACTGTTTTTT. Its translation is CASSQDPSSKRPVANEKLFF.

The chain couples TRBV9 to TRBJ2-6; TRBD2 agrees at 12 bases. CDR3 size: 16 residues. V shed 3 bases and J 4 bases; nucleotides not matched to a gene: 2. Germline CDR1 reads SGDLS; CDR2 reads YYNGEE. The CDR3 loop reads CASSGLAGAGANVLTF. The CDR3 nucleotides are TGTGCCAGCAGCGGACTAGCGGGAGCCGGGGCCAACGTCCTGACTTTC.

This chain uses TRBV5-1 with TRBJ2-7, with D possibly TRBD2 on 6 matching bases. V gave up 0 bases and J gave up 3 bases, with 10 bases separating them. This CDR3 has 14 residues. Germline lookup yields CDR1 SGHRS and CDR2 YFSETQ. Here the CDR3 reads CASSLGGNVYEQYF. CDR3 DNA sequence: TGCGCCAGCAGCTTGGGCGGGAACGTCTACGAGCAGTACTTC.

This rearrangement joins TRBV19 to TRBJ2-5, with 13 bases identical to TRBD2. V shed 5 bases, J shed 5 bases, and the junction held 8 bases outside the gene matches. CDR3 length: 16 residues. Germline V gene data show CDR1 as LNHDA and CDR2 as SQIVND (reference sequence). CDR3 DNA: TGTGCCAGTAGTCGGGGGACTAGCGGGACTGGGGAGACCCAGTACTTC. Protein product: CASSRGTSGTGETQYF.

The rearrangement uses TRBV15 and TRBJ2-7; 11 bases are a match to TRBD1. CDR3 size: 14 residues. Trimming at V came to 3 bases and at J to 4 bases, leaving 2 bases not matched to a gene. From germline, CDR1 is LNHNV and CDR2 YYDKDF (reference sequence). The CDR3 region has the DNA TGTGCCACCAGCAGCCGGGACAGGGGGTACGAGCAGTACTTC. Its protein product is CATSSRDRGYEQYF.

The chain recombines TRBV29-1 with TRBJ1-2; 10 bases line up with TRBD1. With V trimmed by 4 bases and J by 3 bases, 11 bases remained unmatched. This CDR3 has 16 amino acids. Germline V lookup: CDR1 SQVTM, CDR2 ANQGSEA. This CDR3 reads CSVVVTGGYMDYGYTF. CDR3 bases: TGCAGCGTTGTAGTGACAGGGGGCTATATGGACTATGGCTACACCTTC.

This rearrangement joins TRBV7-9 to TRBJ1-5; tentative D call: TRBD1 (5 bases). Germline CDR1 and CDR2: SEHNR and FQNEAQ (reference sequence). V was shortened by 5 bases and J by 3 bases, with 11 bases between the two germline ends. The CDR3 length is 14 residues. For the CDR3, the DNA is TGTGCCAGCAGCGACACAGGCTACAATCAGCCCCAGCATTTT. Amino acid sequence: CASSDTGYNQPQHF.

The V and J genes are TRBV30 and TRBJ1-5; TRBD1 might be the D (6 bases). The CDR3 has 14 residues. CDR1 is GTSNPN and CDR2 is SVGIG in the germline V gene (reference sequence). With 4 bases removed from V and 3 bases from J, the gap between germline ends came to 13 bases. The CDR3 sequence: CAWTPDRLNQPQHF. As DNA, the CDR3 is TGTGCCTGGACTCCCGACAGGCTCAATCAGCCCCAGCATTTT.

The chain has TRBV6-1 and TRBJ2-2, with 8 bases fitting TRBD2. The CDR3 covers 18 residues. The ends lost 0 bases at V and 2 bases at J; junction bases unmatched: 8. Germline V lookup: CDR1 MNHNS, CDR2 SASEGT. CDR3 DNA: TGTGCCAGCAGTGAAGCGGTGGCGGGAGGCGTCAACACCGGGGAGCTGTTTTTT. Protein: CASSEAVAGGVNTGELFF.